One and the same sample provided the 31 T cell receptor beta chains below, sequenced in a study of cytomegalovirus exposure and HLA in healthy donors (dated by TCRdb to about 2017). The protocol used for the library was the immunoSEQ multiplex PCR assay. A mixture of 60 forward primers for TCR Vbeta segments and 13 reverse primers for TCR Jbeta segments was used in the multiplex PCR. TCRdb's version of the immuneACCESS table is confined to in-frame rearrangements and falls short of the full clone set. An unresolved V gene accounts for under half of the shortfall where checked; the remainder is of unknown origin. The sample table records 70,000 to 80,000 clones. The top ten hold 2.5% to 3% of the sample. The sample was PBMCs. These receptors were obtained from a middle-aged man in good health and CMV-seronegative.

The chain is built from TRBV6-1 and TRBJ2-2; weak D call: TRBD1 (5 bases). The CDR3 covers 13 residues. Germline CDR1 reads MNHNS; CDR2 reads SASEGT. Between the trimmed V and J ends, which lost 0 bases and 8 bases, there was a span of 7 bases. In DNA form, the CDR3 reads TGTGCCAGCAGTGAAGCAGGGGATGGGGAGCTGTTTTTT. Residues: CASSEAGDGELFF.

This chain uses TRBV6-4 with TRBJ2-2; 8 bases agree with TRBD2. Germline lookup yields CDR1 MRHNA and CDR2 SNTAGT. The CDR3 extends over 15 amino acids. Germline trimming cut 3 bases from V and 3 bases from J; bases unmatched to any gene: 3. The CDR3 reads CASSEGSGDTGELFF. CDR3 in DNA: TGTGCCAGCAGTGAGGGTAGCGGGGACACCGGGGAGCTGTTTTTT.

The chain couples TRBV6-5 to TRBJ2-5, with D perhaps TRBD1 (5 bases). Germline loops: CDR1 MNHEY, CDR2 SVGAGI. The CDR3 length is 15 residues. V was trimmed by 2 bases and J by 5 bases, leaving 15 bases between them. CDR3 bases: TGTGCCAGCAGTTACGGGAAGGGGCCGGGTGAGACCCAGTACTTC. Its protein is CASSYGKGPGETQYF.

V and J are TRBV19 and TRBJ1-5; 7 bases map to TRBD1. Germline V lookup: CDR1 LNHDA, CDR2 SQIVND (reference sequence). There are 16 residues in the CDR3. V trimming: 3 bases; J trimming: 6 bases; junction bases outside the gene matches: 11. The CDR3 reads CASSIASAGGVQPQHF. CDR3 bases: TGTGCCAGTAGTATCGCCTCGGCAGGGGGTGTTCAGCCCCAGCATTTT.

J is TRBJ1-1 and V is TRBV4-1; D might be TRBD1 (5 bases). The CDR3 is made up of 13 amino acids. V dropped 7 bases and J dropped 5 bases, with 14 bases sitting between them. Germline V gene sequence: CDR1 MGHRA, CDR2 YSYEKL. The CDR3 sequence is CASTPRGGTEAFF. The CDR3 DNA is TGCGCCAGCACCCCTCGGGGGGGGACTGAAGCTTTCTTT.

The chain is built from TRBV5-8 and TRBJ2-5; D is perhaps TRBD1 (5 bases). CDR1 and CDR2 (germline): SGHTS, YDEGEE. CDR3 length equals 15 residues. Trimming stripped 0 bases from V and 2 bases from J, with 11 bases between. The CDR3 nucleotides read TGTGCCAGCAGCTTGGGACAGCGTGGACAAGAGACCCAGTACTTC. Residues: CASSLGQRGQETQYF.

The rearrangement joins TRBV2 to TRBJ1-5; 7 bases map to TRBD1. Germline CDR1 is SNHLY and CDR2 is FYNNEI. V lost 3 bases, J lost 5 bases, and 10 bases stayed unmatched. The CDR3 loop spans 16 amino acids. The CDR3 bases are TGTGCCAGCAGTGACTTCCAGGGGGTAATTGATCAGCCCCAGCATTTT. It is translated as CASSDFQGVIDQPQHF.

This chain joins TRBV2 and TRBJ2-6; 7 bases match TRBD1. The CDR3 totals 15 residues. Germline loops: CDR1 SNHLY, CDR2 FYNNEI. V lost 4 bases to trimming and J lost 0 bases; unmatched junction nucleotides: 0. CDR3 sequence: CASSGQGSGANVLTF. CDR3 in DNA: TGTGCCAGCAGTGGACAGGGCTCTGGGGCCAACGTCCTGACTTTC.

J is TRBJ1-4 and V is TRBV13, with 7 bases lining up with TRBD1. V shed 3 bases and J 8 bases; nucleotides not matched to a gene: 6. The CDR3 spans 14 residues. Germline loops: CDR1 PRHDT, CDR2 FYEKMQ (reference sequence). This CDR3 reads CASSFDRDEEKLFF. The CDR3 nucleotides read TGTGCCAGCAGCTTCGACAGGGACGAGGAAAAACTGTTTTTT. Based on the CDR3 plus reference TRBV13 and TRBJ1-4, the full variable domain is AAGVIQSPRHLIKEKRETATLKCYPIPRHDTVYWYQQGPGQDPQFLISFYEKMQSDKGSIPDRFSAQQFSDYHSELNMSSLELGDSALYFCASSFDRDEEKLFFGSGTQLSVL.

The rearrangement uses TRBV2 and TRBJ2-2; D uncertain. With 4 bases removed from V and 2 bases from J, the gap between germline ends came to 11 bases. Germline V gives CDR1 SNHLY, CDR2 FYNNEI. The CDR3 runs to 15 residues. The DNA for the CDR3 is TGTGCCAGCAGTGCAGTGTTACCTAACACCGGGGAGCTGTTTTTT. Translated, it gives CASSAVLPNTGELFF.

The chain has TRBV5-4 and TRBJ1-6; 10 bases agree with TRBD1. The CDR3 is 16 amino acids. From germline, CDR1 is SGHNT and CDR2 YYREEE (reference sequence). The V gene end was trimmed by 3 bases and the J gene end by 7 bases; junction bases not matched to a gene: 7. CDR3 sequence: CASSSTRDRGNSPLHF. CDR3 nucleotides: TGTGCCAGCAGCTCAACAAGGGACAGGGGAAATTCACCCCTCCACTTT.

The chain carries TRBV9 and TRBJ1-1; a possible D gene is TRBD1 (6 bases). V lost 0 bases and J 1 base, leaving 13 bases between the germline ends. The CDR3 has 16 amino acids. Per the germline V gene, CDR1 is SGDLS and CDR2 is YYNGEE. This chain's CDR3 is CASSVGEGVSNTEAFF. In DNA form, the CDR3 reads TGTGCCAGCAGCGTAGGGGAGGGGGTTTCGAACACTGAAGCTTTCTTT.

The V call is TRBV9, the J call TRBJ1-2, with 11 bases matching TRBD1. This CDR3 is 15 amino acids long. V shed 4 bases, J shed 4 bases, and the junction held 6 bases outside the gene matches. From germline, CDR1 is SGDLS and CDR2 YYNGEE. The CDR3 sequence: CASSPRTGGGYGYTF. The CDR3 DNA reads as TGTGCCAGCAGCCCGCGGACAGGGGGCGGCTATGGCTACACCTTC. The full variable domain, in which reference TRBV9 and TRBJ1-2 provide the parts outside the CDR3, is DSGVTQTPKHLITATGQRVTLRCSPRSGDLSVYWYQQSLDQGLQFLIQYYNGEERAKGNILERFSAQQFPDLHSELNLSSLELGDSALYFCASSPRTGGGYGYTFGSGTRLTVV.

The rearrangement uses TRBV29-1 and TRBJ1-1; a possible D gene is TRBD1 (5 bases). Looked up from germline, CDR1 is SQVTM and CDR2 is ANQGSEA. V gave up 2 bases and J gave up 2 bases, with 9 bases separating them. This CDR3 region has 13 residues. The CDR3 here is CSVEQGGNTEAFF. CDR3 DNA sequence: TGCAGCGTTGAACAGGGTGGAAACACTGAAGCTTTCTTT.

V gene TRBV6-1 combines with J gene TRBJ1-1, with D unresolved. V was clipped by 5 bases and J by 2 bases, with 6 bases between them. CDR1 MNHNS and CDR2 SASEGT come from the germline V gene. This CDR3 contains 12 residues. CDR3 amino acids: CASSLFNTEAFF. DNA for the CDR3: TGTGCCAGCAGTTTATTTAACACTGAAGCTTTCTTT.

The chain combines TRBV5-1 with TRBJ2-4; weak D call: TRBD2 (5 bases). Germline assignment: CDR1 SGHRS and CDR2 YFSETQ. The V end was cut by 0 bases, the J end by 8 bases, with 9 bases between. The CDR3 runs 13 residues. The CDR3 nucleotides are TGCGCCAGCAGCTTGGGAGGAGGCGACATTCAGTACTTC. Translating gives CASSLGGGDIQYF.

The CDR3 nucleotides are TGTGCCAGCAGCTTAGGGACAGGGGGAACCTACGAGCAGTACTTC. Translation: CASSLGTGGTYEQYF. The V call is TRBV7-8, the J call TRBJ2-7, with 10 bases fitting TRBD1. The CDR3 covers 15 residues. V shed 1 base, J shed 2 bases, and the junction held 2 bases outside the gene matches. In germline, CDR1 is SGHVS, CDR2 FQNEAQ.

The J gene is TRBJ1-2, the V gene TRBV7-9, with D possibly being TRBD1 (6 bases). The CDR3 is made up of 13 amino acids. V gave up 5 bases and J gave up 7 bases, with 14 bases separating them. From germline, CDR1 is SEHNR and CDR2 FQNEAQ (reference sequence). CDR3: CASSAGGGPGYTF. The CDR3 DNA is TGTGCCAGCAGCGCTGGCGGGGGCCCTGGCTACACCTTC.

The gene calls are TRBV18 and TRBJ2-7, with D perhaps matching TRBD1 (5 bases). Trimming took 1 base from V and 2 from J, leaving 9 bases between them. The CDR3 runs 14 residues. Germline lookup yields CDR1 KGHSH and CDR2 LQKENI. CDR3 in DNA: TGTGCCAGCTCACCACTTTCAGGGACCTACGAGCAGTACTTC. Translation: CASSPLSGTYEQYF.

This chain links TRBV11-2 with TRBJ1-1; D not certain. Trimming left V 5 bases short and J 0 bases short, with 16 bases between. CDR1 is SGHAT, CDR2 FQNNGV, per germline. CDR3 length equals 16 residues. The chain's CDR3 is CASSPWRGSMNTEAFF. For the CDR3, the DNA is TGTGCCAGCAGCCCCTGGCGGGGTTCCATGAACACTGAAGCTTTCTTT.

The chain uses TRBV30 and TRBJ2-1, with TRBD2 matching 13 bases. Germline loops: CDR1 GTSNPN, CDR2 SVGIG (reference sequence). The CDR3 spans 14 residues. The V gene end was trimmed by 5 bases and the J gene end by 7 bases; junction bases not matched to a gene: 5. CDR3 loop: CAWATSGGRNEQFF. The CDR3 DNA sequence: TGTGCCTGGGCGACTAGCGGGGGGAGAAATGAGCAGTTCTTC.

This chain's CDR3 is CAWSVVTDTQYF. The DNA for the CDR3 is TGTGCCTGGAGTGTCGTGACAGATACGCAGTATTTT. This chain joins TRBV30 and TRBJ2-3, with D unresolved. The CDR3 consists of 12 residues. Germline CDR1 GTSNPN, CDR2 SVGIG (reference sequence). The V end lost 0 bases, the J end lost 3 bases, and 4 bases lay between the germline ends.

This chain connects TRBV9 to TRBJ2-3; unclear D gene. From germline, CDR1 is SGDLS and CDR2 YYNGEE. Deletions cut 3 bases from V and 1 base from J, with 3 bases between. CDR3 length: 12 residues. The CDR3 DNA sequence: TGTGCCAGCAGCGCTCGCACAGATACGCAGTATTTT. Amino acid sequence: CASSARTDTQYF.

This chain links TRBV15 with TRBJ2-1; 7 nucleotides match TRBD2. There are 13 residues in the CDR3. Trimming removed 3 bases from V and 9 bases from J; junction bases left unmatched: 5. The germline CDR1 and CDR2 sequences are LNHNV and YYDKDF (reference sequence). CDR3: CATSRGIAGEQFF. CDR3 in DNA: TGTGCCACCAGCAGGGGAATAGCGGGTGAGCAGTTCTTC. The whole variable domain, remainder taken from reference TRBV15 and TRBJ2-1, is DAMVIQNPRYQVTQFGKPVTLSCSQTLNHNVMYWYQQKSSQAPKLLFHYYDKDFNNEADTPDNFQSRRPNTSFCFLDIRSPGLGDTAMYLCATSRGIAGEQFFGPGTRLTVL.

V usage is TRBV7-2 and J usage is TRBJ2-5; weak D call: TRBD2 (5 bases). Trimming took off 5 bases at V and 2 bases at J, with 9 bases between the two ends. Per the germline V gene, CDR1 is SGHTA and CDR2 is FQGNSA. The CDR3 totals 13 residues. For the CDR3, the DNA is TGTGCCAGCAGCCCGGGATTTCAAGAGACCCAGTACTTC. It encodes CASSPGFQETQYF. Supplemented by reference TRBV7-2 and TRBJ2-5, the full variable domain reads GAGVSQSPSNKVTEKGKDVELRCDPISGHTALYWYRQSLGQGLEFLIYFQGNSAPDKSGLPSDRFSAERTGGSVSTLTIQRTQQEDSAVYLCASSPGFQETQYFGPGTRLLVL.

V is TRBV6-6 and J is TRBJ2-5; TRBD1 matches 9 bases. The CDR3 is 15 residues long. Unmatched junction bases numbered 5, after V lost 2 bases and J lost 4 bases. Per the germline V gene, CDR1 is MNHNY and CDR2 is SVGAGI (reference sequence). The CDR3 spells CASSYATGGTETQYF. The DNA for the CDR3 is TGTGCCAGCAGTTACGCAACAGGGGGCACAGAGACCCAGTACTTC.

The chain's CDR3 is CASSWVTSGGSDHEQFF. The CDR3, as DNA: TGCGCCAGCAGCTGGGTGACTAGCGGGGGGTCTGACCATGAGCAGTTCTTC. V usage is TRBV5-1 and J usage is TRBJ2-1; 13 bases match TRBD2. The CDR3 is 17 amino acids. Germline V gives CDR1 SGHRS, CDR2 YFSETQ. V lost 3 bases and J lost 8; bases outside the gene matches: 11.

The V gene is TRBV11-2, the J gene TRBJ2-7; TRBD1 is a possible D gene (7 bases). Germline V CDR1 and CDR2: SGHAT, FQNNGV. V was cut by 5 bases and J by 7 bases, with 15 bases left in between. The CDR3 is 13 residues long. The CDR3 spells CASSRPGGSEQYF. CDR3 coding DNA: TGTGCCAGCAGCCGACCAGGGGGGAGTGAGCAGTACTTC. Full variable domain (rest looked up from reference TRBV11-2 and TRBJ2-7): EAGVAQSPRYKIIEKRQSVAFWCNPISGHATLYWYQQILGQGPKLLIQFQNNGVVDDSQLPKDRFSAERLKGVDSTLKIQPAKLEDSAVYLCASSRPGGSEQYFGPGTRLTVT.

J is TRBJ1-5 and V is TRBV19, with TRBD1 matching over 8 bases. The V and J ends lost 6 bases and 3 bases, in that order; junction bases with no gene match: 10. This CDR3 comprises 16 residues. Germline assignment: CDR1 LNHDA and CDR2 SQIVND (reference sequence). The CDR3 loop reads CASRGPTGANNQPQHF. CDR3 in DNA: TGTGCCAGTAGAGGGCCGACAGGGGCCAACAATCAGCCCCAGCATTTT. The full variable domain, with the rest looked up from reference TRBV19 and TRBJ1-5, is DGGITQSPKYLFRKEGQNVTLSCEQNLNHDAMYWYRQDPGQGLRLIYYSQIVNDFQKGDIAEGYSVSREKKESFPLTVTSAQKNPTAFYLCASRGPTGANNQPQHFGDGTRLSIL.

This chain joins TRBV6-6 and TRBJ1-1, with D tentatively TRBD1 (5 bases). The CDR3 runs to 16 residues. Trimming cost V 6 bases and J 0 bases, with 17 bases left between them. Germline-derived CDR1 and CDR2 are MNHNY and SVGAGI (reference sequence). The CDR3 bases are TGTGCCAGCAGCTCCGGGCGGGGCCGGCTGAACACTGAAGCTTTCTTT. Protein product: CASSSGRGRLNTEAFF.

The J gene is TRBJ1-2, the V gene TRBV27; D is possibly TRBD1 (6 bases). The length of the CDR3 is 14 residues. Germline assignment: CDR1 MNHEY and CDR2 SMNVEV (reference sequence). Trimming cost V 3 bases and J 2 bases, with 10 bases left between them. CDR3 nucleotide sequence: TGTGCCAGCAGTTTCCAGGGGAGAAACTATGGCTACACCTTC. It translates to CASSFQGRNYGYTF.